These 14 T cell receptor beta chains share one sample of origin, sequenced in a study of CXCR3-negative and CXCR3-positive naive CD8 T cells. 5' RACE with UMI labels generated the TRB cDNA libraries. TCRdb reprocessed the 5' RACE reads and keeps a single row for each CDR3 protein, giving no DNA. Its listing shows 100,000 to 150,000 distinct CDR3 sequences. Material: naive CXCR3- CD8+ T cells from blood. Subset described: CD45RO-CCR7+CD27+CD95- naive CD8+ T cells lacking CXCR3 (TNR3-). These receptor sequences come from a human donor in good health. Some clones in this sample may be carry-over from other donors' samples.

The chain carries TRBV29-1 and TRBJ1-1; TCRdb reports TRBD1, a call that lacks DNA to check it against. The germline V gene encodes CDR1 SQVTM and CDR2 ANQGSEA. The CDR3 consists of 14 residues. The CDR3 region is CSVDAQGAGTEAFF.

The V call is TRBV7-9, the J call TRBJ2-5; there is no DNA to check the TCRdb D call of TRBD2. CDR1 and CDR2 from the germline V gene are SEHNR and FQNEAQ (reference sequence). The CDR3 sequence is 15 residues long. The CDR3 reads CASSHRQGLKETQYF.

CDR3 loop: CASSRVGREPDTQYF. V and J are TRBV13 and TRBJ2-3; TCRdb returns TRBD1, unconfirmable since there is no DNA. The CDR3 sequence is 15 residues long. The germline gives CDR1 PRHDT, CDR2 FYEKMQ (reference sequence).

J is TRBJ1-2 and V is TRBV4-1; TCRdb reports TRBD1, a call that lacks DNA to check it against. This CDR3 is 13 amino acids long. Germline V gene sequence: CDR1 MGHRA, CDR2 YSYEKL. Here the CDR3 reads CASSQEGGYGYTF.

This chain links TRBV15 with TRBJ2-1; as DNA is missing, the TRBD2 call by TCRdb cannot be tested. Germline lookup yields CDR1 LNHNV and CDR2 YYDKDF (reference sequence). This CDR3 comprises 17 residues. CDR3 protein: CATSRSLAGTSLNERFF.

J is TRBJ2-5 and V is TRBV5-4. Per the germline V gene, CDR1 is SGHNT and CDR2 is YYREEE (reference sequence). The CDR3 has 14 residues. The CDR3 sequence is CASSLVGAKETQYF.

The gene calls are TRBV7-9 and TRBJ1-2; TCRdb gives TRBD1 as the D gene, but with no DNA this cannot be confirmed. Germline assignment: CDR1 SEHNR and CDR2 FQNEAQ (reference sequence). The CDR3 totals 13 residues. CDR3 in amino acids: CASSTQGNYGYTF.

This chain connects TRBV6-5 to TRBJ1-6; TCRdb reports TRBD1, a call that lacks DNA to check it against. The CDR3 contains 16 residues. From germline, CDR1 is MNHEY and CDR2 SVGAGI. The CDR3 sequence: CASSYEGAGRPLPLHF.

The chain links TRBV4-1 to TRBJ2-1. The CDR3 loop spans 14 amino acids. In germline, CDR1 is MGHRA, CDR2 YSYEKL. The CDR3 loop reads CASSQKLGYNEQFF.

The chain joins TRBV12-3 or TRBV12-4 to TRBJ2-2; TCRdb lists TRBD2, though no DNA is available to test this call. This CDR3 is 20 amino acids long. The CDR3 reads CASSLASPATRSTNTGELFF.

The chain couples TRBV29-1 to TRBJ1-1; TCRdb's D call, TRBD1, is unchecked because there is no DNA. Germline V CDR1 and CDR2: SQVTM, ANQGSEA. CDR3 length: 12 amino acids. The CDR3 sequence: CSGETGSRVAFF.

The rearrangement joins TRBV7-9 to TRBJ2-7. CDR3 length equals 14 residues. The V gene's germline CDR1 is SEHNR and CDR2 FQNEAQ (reference sequence). CDR3 residues: CASSPVGGPYEQYF.

This chain uses TRBV14 with TRBJ2-7; TCRdb proposes TRBD2, but this gene call is untestable without DNA. Germline CDR1 and CDR2: SGHDN and FVKESK. This CDR3 is 15 amino acids long. The CDR3 loop reads CASSQWTSGSYEQYF.

The V gene is TRBV24-1, the J gene TRBJ2-1; TCRdb designates TRBD2, a call that cannot be tested without DNA. Germline CDR1 KGHDR, CDR2 SFDVKD. CDR3 size: 17 residues. CDR3 amino acids: CATSDRKAGGHLNEQFF.